These 28 T cell receptor beta chains originate from one sample sequenced in a study of metastatic and nonmetastatic thyroid tumors. MiXCR re-clonotyped the PCR reads for TCRdb. This table has some 41,000 clones, roughly 14% appearing once. All patients reached thyroid surgery having received no treatment beforehand. Material: blood. Source of these receptors: a female donor with papillary thyroid cancer or a benign thyroid nodule (not recorded which). Some clones in this sample may be carry-over from other donors' samples.

In regard to this clone: One junction end does not reproduce the germline sequence, and a read error may be involved. This chain joins TRBV7-2 and TRBJ1-1; D gene unclear. Germline-derived CDR1 and CDR2 are SGHTA and FQGNSA. The CDR3 sequence is 12 residues long. CDR3 region: CASRHGNTETFF. CDR3 nucleotides: TGTGCCAGCAGACACGGGAACACTGAAACTTTCTTT.

This clone was observed at least ten times. V usage is TRBV19 and J usage is TRBJ1-1; TRBD1 might be the D (5 bases). CDR1 is LNHDA, CDR2 SQIVND, per germline (reference sequence). CDR3 length: 13 amino acids. The V end was cut by 5 bases, the J end by 2 bases, with 9 bases between. The CDR3 coding sequence is TGTGCCAGTAGTCTCGGGGGAAACACTGAAGCTTTCTTT. Translation gives CASSLGGNTEAFF.

A few counts support this clone. Being one base from a much bigger clone, this may be a read error. The gene calls are TRBV25-1 and TRBJ2-3; D is uncertain. This CDR3 contains 14 residues. CDR1 is MGHDK, CDR2 SYGVNS, per germline. Trimming left V 1 base short and J 1 base short, with 6 bases between. The CDR3, as DNA: TGTGCCAGCAGTGAATTGGCAGGCACAGATACGCAGTATTTT. Residues: CASSELAGTDTQYF.

In its sample, this clone was seen a few times. This chain uses TRBV6-2 or TRBV6-3 with TRBJ2-1; D unclear. Trimming shortened V by 6 bases and J by 0 bases, and 18 bases separated the two germline ends. The CDR3 runs 17 residues. The germline gives CDR1 MNHEY, CDR2 SVGEGT. This CDR3 is CASRPRIWQSSYNEQFF. CDR3 sequence (DNA): TGTGCCAGCAGGCCCCGGATTTGGCAGAGCTCCTACAATGAGCAGTTCTTC.

This clone appeared many times. This chain connects TRBV11-1 to TRBJ1-5; D possibly corresponds to TRBD1 (6 bases). Germline loops: CDR1 SGHAT, CDR2 FQDESV (reference sequence). Trimming cost V 5 bases and J 5 bases, with 10 bases left between them. The CDR3 has 13 amino acids. DNA for the CDR3: TGTGCCAGCAGCCTGGGGGGGCATCAGCCCCAGCATTTT. Amino acids: CASSLGGHQPQHF.

The sample holds many counts of this clone. This chain uses TRBV4-1 with TRBJ2-3; D gene unclear. This CDR3 has 17 amino acids. The V and J ends lost 5 bases and 1 base respectively, with 19 bases between them. The germline V gene has CDR1 MGHRA and CDR2 YSYEKL. CDR3: CASSSDFRNFRTDTQYF. The CDR3 DNA sequence: TGCGCCAGCAGCTCTGACTTCCGAAATTTCCGCACAGATACGCAGTATTTT.

This clone showed up many times. The chain has TRBV6-1 and TRBJ2-7, with D perhaps TRBD2 (6 bases). This CDR3 is 14 amino acids long. Germline CDR1 and CDR2: MNHNS and SASEGT. Trimming left V 5 bases short and J 5 bases short, with 16 bases between. The chain's CDR3 is CASSRRLGGNEQYF. Written as DNA, the CDR3 is TGTGCCAGCAGTAGAAGGTTGGGGGGTAACGAGCAGTACTTC.

This clone was observed at least ten times. The V call is TRBV12-3 or TRBV12-4, the J call TRBJ2-5; D call uncertain. Trimming left V 2 bases short and J 2 bases short, with 6 bases between. The CDR3 is 13 residues long. CDR3 residues: CASSLRRQETQYF. CDR3 bases: TGTGCCAGCAGTTTACGCAGACAAGAGACCCAGTACTTC.

The table lists this clone with many counts. The junction and the germline gene differ at one end; a read error may be behind it. The J gene is TRBJ1-6, the V gene TRBV19; D gene unclear. From germline, CDR1 is LNHDA and CDR2 SQIVND (reference sequence). The CDR3 is 16 amino acids. The CDR3 nucleotides read TGTGCCAGTAGCATAGGGCGGGGTACCTATAATTCACCCCTCCACTTT. It encodes CASSIGRGTYNSPLHF.

This clone has ten or more counts. The rearrangement joins TRBV19 to TRBJ2-5; 9 nucleotides agree with TRBD2. Germline CDR1 LNHDA, CDR2 SQIVND (reference sequence). This CDR3 is 15 amino acids long. Trimming removed 6 bases from V and 1 base from J; junction bases left unmatched: 6. The CDR3 DNA follows: TGTGCCAGTAGGGTGGGCGGGAGGGCCCAAGAGACCCAGTACTTC. The encoded protein is CASRVGGRAQETQYF.

This clone came up a few times. A much bigger clone sits one base away, suggesting this may be a read error. The chain couples TRBV29-1 to TRBJ1-1; 10 positions agree with TRBD1. Germline V CDR1 and CDR2: SQVTM, ANQGSEA. This CDR3 is built from 13 residues. The V gene end was trimmed by 8 bases and the J gene end by 7 bases; junction bases not matched to a gene: 10. Here the CDR3 reads CSTTGTGDIEAFF. The CDR3, as DNA: TGCAGCACGACCGGGACAGGGGACATTGAAGCTTTCTTT.

Many counts were recorded for this clone. CDR3 loop: CASNVAGVSEQFF. CDR3 nucleotides: TGTGCCAGCAACGTAGCGGGAGTGAGTGAGCAGTTCTTC. The chain uses TRBV6-1 and TRBJ2-1, with TRBD2 identical over 9 bases. The germline V gene has CDR1 MNHNS and CDR2 SASEGT. The CDR3 runs 13 residues. After removal of 7 bases from V and 9 bases from J, the junction contained 7 bases not matched to a gene.

In this sample, this clone is medium-sized (0.01 to 0.1%). This sequence joins TRBV6-1 and TRBJ2-7, with 9 bases matching TRBD1. The CDR3 runs 15 residues. Germline V gene sequence: CDR1 MNHNS, CDR2 SASEGT. The V and J ends lost 7 bases and 0 bases, in that order; junction bases with no gene match: 7. The CDR3 loop is CASTDRGGSSYEQYF. CDR3 in DNA: TGTGCCAGCACCGACAGGGGGGGGTCCTCCTACGAGCAGTACTTC.

The V and J genes are TRBV5-8 and TRBJ2-5; tentatively, D is TRBD2 (5 bases). This CDR3 has 14 amino acids. Trimming cost V 6 bases and J 5 bases, with 17 bases left between them. Germline V gives CDR1 SGHTS, CDR2 YDEGEE. CDR3 region: CASNRPPRVETQYF. The DNA for the CDR3 is TGTGCCAGCAACCGACCCCCGAGGGTGGAGACCCAGTACTTC.

This clone was detected many times. The chain combines TRBV12-3 or TRBV12-4 with TRBJ1-5, with 8 bases aligning to TRBD1. CDR3 length equals 16 residues. Trimming cost V 0 bases and J 8 bases; bases outside gene matches: 9. The CDR3 spells CASSLAPGQGAEPQHF. DNA of the CDR3: TGTGCCAGCAGTTTAGCGCCCGGCCAGGGGGCCGAGCCCCAGCATTTT.

This clone was detected many times. The chain uses TRBV5-1 and TRBJ2-3; possible D gene TRBD1, 5 bases. CDR1 is SGHRS, CDR2 YFSETQ, per germline. The CDR3 totals 15 residues. The germline V and J ends were trimmed by 4 bases and 1 base, with 13 bases remaining between them. Here the CDR3 reads CASSRQGIGTDTQYF. CDR3 DNA sequence: TGCGCCAGCAGCCGTCAGGGAATCGGCACAGATACGCAGTATTTT. Full variable domain (missing parts from reference TRBV5-1 and TRBJ2-3): KAGVTQTPRYLIKTRGQQVTLSCSPISGHRSVSWYQQTPGQGLQFLFEYFSETQRNKGNFPGRFSGRQFSNSRSEMNVSTLELGDSALYLCASSRQGIGTDTQYFGPGTRLTVL.

This clone was detected ten times or more. This chain links TRBV30 with TRBJ2-7; tentatively, D is TRBD2 (5 bases). Per the germline V gene, CDR1 is GTSNPN and CDR2 is SVGIG (reference sequence). The CDR3 spans 17 residues. With 2 bases removed from V and 3 bases from J, the gap between germline ends came to 23 bases. CDR3 bases: TGTGCCTGGAGTTCGTCGAGTAGGGCTAGCAGTAGCTACGAGCAGTACTTC. It specifies CAWSSSSRASSSYEQYF.

This clone came up many times. This sample also contains other DNA sequences that code for the same CDR3. The V and J genes are TRBV28 and TRBJ1-4, with TRBD1 matching over 9 bases. V was pared by 5 bases and J by 8 bases, with 6 bases of the junction left unmatched. This CDR3 region has 14 residues. Germline-derived CDR1 and CDR2 are MDHEN and SYDVKM. In DNA form, the CDR3 reads TGTGCCAGCAGTACCCTCGACAGGGGGGAAAAACTGTTTTTT. It specifies CASSTLDRGEKLFF.

This clone was seen at least ten times. V is TRBV9 and J is TRBJ1-3; D uncertain. Trimming left V 3 bases short and J 0 bases short, with 10 bases between. The CDR3 contains 15 residues. The germline gives CDR1 SGDLS, CDR2 YYNGEE. CDR3: CASSALGFSGNTIYF. In DNA form, the CDR3 reads TGTGCCAGCAGCGCGTTGGGGTTCTCTGGAAACACCATATATTTT.

This clone has a handful of counts. The junction departs from germline at one end; a sequencing error may be responsible. The chain recombines TRBV19 with TRBJ1-5; a weak D match, TRBD1 (5 bases). This CDR3 comprises 12 residues. Germline V gives CDR1 LNHDA, CDR2 SQIVND (reference sequence). DNA of the CDR3: TGTGACAGTAGTCCCCCATGGGGCCCCCAGCATTTT. Encoded protein: CDSSPPWGPQHF. The full variable domain, with the rest looked up from reference TRBV19 and TRBJ1-5, is DGGITQSPKYLFRKEGQNVTLSCEQNLNHDAMYWYRQDPGQGLRLIYYSQIVNDFQKGDIAEGYSVSREKKESFPLTVTSAQKNPTAFYLCDSSPPWGPQHFGDGTRLSIL.

V and J are TRBV3-1 and TRBJ2-3; 11 bases are shared with TRBD2. V lost 4 bases, J lost 8 bases, and 11 bases stayed unmatched. Germline values: CDR1 LGHDT, CDR2 YNNKEL (reference sequence). The CDR3 is 16 amino acids. The CDR3 bases are TGTGCCAGCAGCCCGTTAGCGGGAGGGCCGGGAGGTACGCAGTATTTT. Translation: CASSPLAGGPGGTQYF.

The sample holds many counts of this clone. This rearrangement joins TRBV7-2 to TRBJ2-1, with TRBD2 matching over 7 bases. The ends lost 3 bases at V and 1 base at J; junction bases unmatched: 12. Germline lookup yields CDR1 SGHTA and CDR2 FQGNSA. The CDR3 covers 18 residues. Here the CDR3 DNA reads TGTGCCAGCAGCTTTTCTTCCCTCCCGGGAGGATCCTACAATGAGCAGTTCTTC. Residues: CASSFSSLPGGSYNEQFF.

This clone was observed many times. V and J are TRBV5-1 and TRBJ1-1; D not resolved. V gave up 4 bases and J gave up 1 base, with 8 bases separating them. Germline CDR1 SGHRS, CDR2 YFSETQ. The CDR3 runs to 13 residues. The DNA for the CDR3 is TGCGCCAGCAGCGAGGGATCGAACACTGAAGCTTTCTTT. Its protein product is CASSEGSNTEAFF.

This clone was seen at least ten times. This chain links TRBV27 with TRBJ2-1; D is ambiguous. Germline V lookup: CDR1 MNHEY, CDR2 SMNVEV (reference sequence). The CDR3 has 14 residues. V lost 8 bases and J lost 2, with 13 bases in between. Here the CDR3 reads CASVAEHPYNEQFF. The CDR3 DNA sequence: TGTGCCAGCGTTGCGGAGCATCCCTACAATGAGCAGTTCTTC.

This clone was seen at least ten times. The J gene is TRBJ1-4, the V gene TRBV3-1, with unresolved D. The CDR3 sequence is 15 residues long. The V and J ends lost 5 bases and 6 bases respectively, with 16 bases between them. The germline V gene has CDR1 LGHDT and CDR2 YNNKEL (reference sequence). CDR3 coding DNA: TGTGCCAGCAGCACCCGGGATAGCTCGGATGAAAAACTGTTTTTT. Translated, it gives CASSTRDSSDEKLFF.

This clone was counted at least ten times. A much larger clone differs by one base, so this may be a read error. The chain uses TRBV15 and TRBJ2-3, with D possibly matching TRBD2 (6 bases). The CDR3 loop spans 12 amino acids. The germline CDR1 and CDR2 sequences are LNHNV and YYDKDF (reference sequence). CDR3 loop: CATGRSTDAQYF. The CDR3 bases are TGTGCCACCGGGAGGTCCACAGATGCGCAGTATTTT.

This clone was detected ten times or more. CDR3 protein: CASSNRGENTEAFF. The CDR3 DNA sequence: TGTGCCAGCAGCAACCGAGGGGAGAACACTGAAGCTTTCTTT. The V call is TRBV3-1, the J call TRBJ1-1, with D tentatively TRBD1 (5 bases). The CDR3 consists of 14 residues. Germline loops: CDR1 LGHDT, CDR2 YNNKEL (reference sequence). The germline V and J ends were trimmed by 5 bases and 1 base, with 11 bases remaining between them.

This clone was observed at least ten times. This chain links TRBV9 with TRBJ1-6; maybe TRBD1 (5 bases). The germline gives CDR1 SGDLS, CDR2 YYNGEE. This CDR3 contains 15 residues. Deletions cut 4 bases from V and 6 bases from J, with 14 bases between. CDR3 in DNA: TGTGCCAGCAGCATCGGGACGGCCCTTAATTCACCCCTCCACTTT. The encoded protein is CASSIGTALNSPLHF. Full variable domain (missing parts from reference TRBV9 and TRBJ1-6): DSGVTQTPKHLITATGQRVTLRCSPRSGDLSVYWYQQSLDQGLQFLIQYYNGEERAKGNILERFSAQQFPDLHSELNLSSLELGDSALYFCASSIGTALNSPLHFGNGTRLTVT.